These 28 T cell receptor beta chains originate from one sample sequenced in a study of blood T cell repertoires in COVID-19. Sequencing used immunoSEQ multiplex PCR; TCRdb keeps in-frame clones, though not all of them. The data contain 140,000 to 150,000 clones, around nine tenths of them singletons. The material sequenced was peripheral blood. These receptors came from a man aged 55-75 years with active or convalescent COVID-19.

V is TRBV2 and J is TRBJ2-7; a weak D match, TRBD2 (5 bases). Germline CDR1 SNHLY, CDR2 FYNNEI. This CDR3 is 15 amino acids long. Trimming shortened V by 7 bases and J by 5 bases, and 21 bases separated the two germline ends. The CDR3 protein is CASTGTWLARDEQYF. The CDR3 DNA reads TGTGCCAGCACTGGAACCTGGCTAGCAAGGGACGAGCAGTACTTC.

The V and J genes are TRBV6-5 and TRBJ2-6; tentatively, D is TRBD2 (6 bases). The V gene's germline CDR1 is MNHEY and CDR2 SVGAGI. Trimming pared 8 bases from V and 1 base from J, leaving 9 bases between. The CDR3 loop spans 14 amino acids. In DNA, the CDR3 is TGTGCCAGCGGGGGGTCATCTGGGGCCAACGTCCTGACTTTC. Translating gives CASGGSSGANVLTF.

The CDR3 region has the DNA TGTGCCAGCAGCTCCCGGGACTTTGCAGATACGCAGTATTTT. Translation: CASSSRDFADTQYF. The chain uses TRBV11-1 and TRBJ2-3; the D gene is possibly TRBD2 (6 bases). Germline CDR1 is SGHAT and CDR2 is FQDESV (reference sequence). The CDR3 is 14 amino acids. Trimming cost V 4 bases and J 4 bases, with 12 bases left between them.

The V gene is TRBV28, the J gene TRBJ2-7, with 8 bases lining up with TRBD1. Germline trimming cut 4 bases from V and 9 bases from J; bases unmatched to any gene: 11. CDR1 is MDHEN and CDR2 is SYDVKM in the germline V gene. This CDR3 spans 14 amino acids. CDR3 nucleotide sequence: TGTGCCAGCAGTTCGGGACAGGAGTTTGCGGGGCAGTACTTC. This codes for CASSSGQEFAGQYF. Supplemented by reference TRBV28 and TRBJ2-7, the full variable domain reads DVKVTQSSRYLVKRTGEKVFLECVQDMDHENMFWYRQDPGLGLRLIYFSYDVKMKEKGDIPEGYSVSREKKERFSLILESASTNQTSMYLCASSSGQEFAGQYFGPGTRLTVT.

The rearrangement joins TRBV7-6 to TRBJ2-7; 7 bases are shared with TRBD1. V trimming: 5 bases; J trimming: 3 bases; junction bases outside the gene matches: 4. Germline CDR1 is SGHVS and CDR2 is FNYEAQ. The CDR3 runs to 13 residues. The CDR3 loop is CASSPGTVYEQYF. CDR3 bases: TGTGCCAGCAGCCCGGGGACAGTCTACGAGCAGTACTTC.

The chain combines TRBV5-4 with TRBJ1-1; TRBD1 agrees at 9 bases. With V trimmed by 4 bases and J by 4 bases, 5 bases remained unmatched. The germline gives CDR1 SGHNT, CDR2 YYREEE (reference sequence). The CDR3 covers 14 residues. The CDR3 nucleotides are TGTGCCAGCAGCAAAACGACAGGGGGCACTGAAGCTTTCTTT. Translation: CASSKTTGGTEAFF.

This chain joins TRBV10-3 and TRBJ2-1; 7 positions match TRBD2. V was clipped by 9 bases and J by 2 bases; unmatched bases: 7. This CDR3 region has 14 residues. From germline, CDR1 is ENHRY and CDR2 SYGVKD. CDR3 protein: CAMGRGDPYNEQFF. CDR3 sequence (DNA): TGTGCCATGGGGAGGGGCGACCCCTACAATGAGCAGTTCTTC.

The chain joins TRBV9 to TRBJ2-1; TRBD2 aligns across 8 bases. Looked up from germline, CDR1 is SGDLS and CDR2 is YYNGEE. J lost 8 bases, V lost 4 bases, and 11 bases had no gene match. The CDR3 length is 15 residues. The DNA for the CDR3 is TGTGCCAGCAGCCCGCAAGGAACGGGAGGGGATGAGCAGTTCTTC. Protein product: CASSPQGTGGDEQFF.

This sequence joins TRBV9 and TRBJ2-1, with D hard to call. This CDR3 spans 15 amino acids. The germline V gene encodes CDR1 SGDLS and CDR2 YYNGEE. V lost 1 base and J lost 0, with 8 bases in between. The CDR3 here is CASSVLPASYNEQFF. The DNA of the CDR3 is TGTGCCAGCAGCGTACTACCCGCCTCCTACAATGAGCAGTTCTTC.

Within the sample, this clone is medium-sized. This rearrangement joins TRBV6-5 to TRBJ1-2; D is perhaps TRBD1 (5 bases). The CDR3 covers 16 residues. CDR1 and CDR2 from the germline V gene are MNHEY and SVGAGI. Trimming left V 4 bases short and J 3 bases short, with 18 bases between. This chain's CDR3 is CASSSAVTATHYGYTF. CDR3 sequence (DNA): TGTGCCAGCAGTTCCGCCGTGACAGCCACTCACTATGGCTACACCTTC.

This rearrangement joins TRBV24-1 to TRBJ2-7, with 7 nucleotides matching TRBD1. This CDR3 has 16 residues. Germline lookup yields CDR1 KGHDR and CDR2 SFDVKD. The V and J ends lost 4 bases and 6 bases, in that order; junction bases with no gene match: 14. The CDR3 bases are TGTGCCACCAGTGACCGGGTGACAGGGCGCCCCTCCGAGCAGTACTTC. It is translated as CATSDRVTGRPSEQYF.

This clone was seen just once. J is TRBJ1-1 and V is TRBV28; a weak D match, TRBD1 (5 bases). The V end was cut by 5 bases, the J end by 4 bases, with 14 bases between. The CDR3 length is 14 residues. CDR1 and CDR2 (germline): MDHEN, SYDVKM. The CDR3 sequence is CASSAGGAGTEAFF. In DNA, the CDR3 is TGTGCCAGCAGTGCCGGGGGAGCGGGCACTGAAGCTTTCTTT. The complete variable domain, with remaining parts taken from reference TRBV28 and TRBJ1-1, reads DVKVTQSSRYLVKRTGEKVFLECVQDMDHENMFWYRQDPGLGLRLIYFSYDVKMKEKGDIPEGYSVSREKKERFSLILESASTNQTSMYLCASSAGGAGTEAFFGQGTRLTVV.

V is TRBV24-1 and J is TRBJ1-1; 7 bases are shared with TRBD1. The germline gives CDR1 KGHDR, CDR2 SFDVKD. The CDR3 covers 14 residues. Trimming at V came to 7 bases and at J to 5 bases, leaving 9 bases not matched to a gene. In DNA, the CDR3 is TGTGCCACCAGCGGGGGCACAGGGGTAACTGAAGCTTTCTTT. Amino acid sequence: CATSGGTGVTEAFF.

The gene calls are TRBV2 and TRBJ1-2; D ambiguous. Germline-derived CDR1 and CDR2 are SNHLY and FYNNEI. The CDR3 contains 12 residues. The V end was cut by 4 bases, the J end by 3 bases, with 6 bases between. The chain's CDR3 is CASSVADYGYTF. In nucleotides, the CDR3 is TGTGCCAGCAGTGTGGCTGACTATGGCTACACCTTC.

This clone was found once. CDR3 sequence (DNA): TGTGCCAGCTCACCACCCCGGGACACTTTTTACGAGCAGTACTTC. Encoded protein: CASSPPRDTFYEQYF. V is TRBV18 and J is TRBJ2-7, with D perhaps matching TRBD1 (6 bases). V lost 0 bases and J lost 4, with 13 bases in between. The CDR3 has 15 amino acids. The germline V gene has CDR1 KGHSH and CDR2 LQKENI.

The V and J genes are TRBV29-1 and TRBJ1-2, with D unclear. The length of the CDR3 is 12 residues. The germline gives CDR1 SQVTM, CDR2 ANQGSEA. V lost 3 bases to trimming and J lost 4 bases, with 9 bases between them. CDR3 coding DNA: TGCAGCGTTGAGGCGGGTGGCTATGGCTACACCTTC. It translates to CSVEAGGYGYTF.

The chain carries TRBV5-1 and TRBJ2-2, with TRBD2 matching over 14 bases. From germline, CDR1 is SGHRS and CDR2 YFSETQ. Germline trimming cut 3 bases from V and 7 bases from J; bases unmatched to any gene: 8. This CDR3 is built from 17 residues. The CDR3 nucleotides read TGCGCCAGCAGCTCAAAGGGGACTAGCGGGAGTGGCGGGGAGCTGTTTTTT. Its translation: CASSSKGTSGSGGELFF.

This clone was detected ten times or more. This chain connects TRBV19 to TRBJ2-1; 10 nucleotides match TRBD2. After removal of 7 bases from V and 6 bases from J, the junction contained 6 bases not matched to a gene. The CDR3 contains 14 residues. The germline V gene encodes CDR1 LNHDA and CDR2 SQIVND (reference sequence). CDR3 coding DNA: TGTGCCAGTAACCGACTAGCGGGCCTCAATGAGCAGTTCTTC. Translated, it gives CASNRLAGLNEQFF.

The V gene is TRBV3-1 (or the pseudogene TRBV3-2), the J gene TRBJ2-7; tentatively, D is TRBD2 (5 bases). V was shortened by 6 bases and J by 5 bases, with 17 bases between the two germline ends. This CDR3 comprises 14 residues. Per germline, CDR1 LGHDT and CDR2 YNNKEL (reference sequence). CDR3 in amino acids: CASSHYRGSNEQYF. Written as DNA, the CDR3 is TGTGCCAGCAGTCACTATCGGGGTTCCAACGAGCAGTACTTC.

This clone was seen once. The chain carries TRBV12-3 or TRBV12-4 and TRBJ2-1; D is ambiguous. V was pared by 3 bases and J by 9 bases, with 12 bases between. This CDR3 is built from 13 residues. The CDR3 sequence is CASSLGSRTEQFF. The CDR3 nucleotides read TGTGCCAGCAGTTTGGGCAGTCGCACTGAGCAGTTCTTC.

The count of this clone is one. The J gene is TRBJ1-5, the V gene TRBV3-1 (or the pseudogene TRBV3-2); weak D call: TRBD1 (6 bases). The CDR3 totals 16 residues. V was pared by 0 bases and J by 0 bases, with 9 bases between. Germline loops: CDR1 LGHDT, CDR2 YNNKEL (reference sequence). CDR3 protein: CASSQDRGNSNQPQHF. Here the CDR3 DNA reads TGTGCCAGCAGCCAAGACAGGGGAAATAGCAATCAGCCCCAGCATTTT.

This rearrangement joins TRBV5-1 to TRBJ1-2; the match to TRBD1 covers 12 bases. This CDR3 is built from 14 residues. Germline V CDR1 and CDR2: SGHRS, YFSETQ. Losses at the gene ends were 4 bases for V and 4 bases for J; bases not matched to a gene: 2. CDR3 coding DNA: TGCGCCAGCAGCACGGGACAGGGGGCCTATGGCTACACCTTC. Protein product: CASSTGQGAYGYTF.

The V call is TRBV6-5, the J call TRBJ1-4; D unclear. The CDR3 is 14 residues long. CDR1 is MNHEY, CDR2 SVGAGI, per germline. Trimming removed 9 bases from V and 8 bases from J, with 19 bases in between. CDR3 in DNA: TGTGCCAGTGGGAATCCAGCCGCGGGGGAAAAACTGTTTTTT. Translation: CASGNPAAGEKLFF.

This chain joins TRBV7-2 and TRBJ1-2; 10 positions agree with TRBD1. The CDR3 spans 15 residues. Unmatched junction bases numbered 4, after V lost 1 base and J lost 5 bases. CDR1 and CDR2 (germline): SGHTA, FQGNSA. The CDR3: CASSLGQGAGYGYTF. The DNA for the CDR3 is TGTGCCAGCAGCTTAGGACAGGGGGCTGGGTATGGCTACACCTTC.

The rearrangement joins TRBV5-1 to TRBJ2-3; 7 nucleotides line up with TRBD2. This CDR3 has 15 amino acids. V gave up 2 bases and J gave up 0 bases; unmatched junction bases: 3. CDR1 and CDR2 (germline): SGHRS, YFSETQ. The CDR3 is CASSFSGESTDTQYF. The CDR3, as DNA: TGCGCCAGCAGCTTCAGCGGGGAGAGCACAGATACGCAGTATTTT.

This clone showed up just once. The chain employs TRBV18 and TRBJ1-2; 7 bases match TRBD1. The CDR3 length is 13 residues. V was pared by 0 bases and J by 8 bases, with 3 bases of the junction left unmatched. Germline V lookup: CDR1 KGHSH, CDR2 LQKENI. CDR3 residues: CASSPPGTVGYTF. The CDR3 DNA follows: TGTGCCAGCTCACCACCCGGGACAGTGGGCTACACCTTC.

The table lists this clone with a count of one. The rearrangement links TRBV7-3 to TRBJ2-5; 7 positions match TRBD2. The ends lost 4 bases at V and 7 bases at J; junction bases unmatched: 15. The CDR3 consists of 16 residues. CDR1 SGHTA and CDR2 FQGTGA come from the germline V gene. The CDR3 DNA reads as TGTGCCAGCAGCTCGACCGGGACTACCGGTCGGGGGACCCAGTACTTC. As protein: CASSSTGTTGRGTQYF.

This chain joins TRBV3-1 (or the pseudogene TRBV3-2) and TRBJ2-7; 9 bases line up with TRBD2. The CDR3 has 14 residues. Per the germline V gene, CDR1 is LGHDT and CDR2 is YNNKEL (reference sequence). The J segment lost 6 bases and the V segment lost 3 bases, leaving 6 bases of the junction unmatched. This chain's CDR3 is CASSHAGGVGEQYF. DNA for the CDR3: TGTGCCAGCAGCCATGCGGGGGGGGTCGGCGAGCAGTACTTC.